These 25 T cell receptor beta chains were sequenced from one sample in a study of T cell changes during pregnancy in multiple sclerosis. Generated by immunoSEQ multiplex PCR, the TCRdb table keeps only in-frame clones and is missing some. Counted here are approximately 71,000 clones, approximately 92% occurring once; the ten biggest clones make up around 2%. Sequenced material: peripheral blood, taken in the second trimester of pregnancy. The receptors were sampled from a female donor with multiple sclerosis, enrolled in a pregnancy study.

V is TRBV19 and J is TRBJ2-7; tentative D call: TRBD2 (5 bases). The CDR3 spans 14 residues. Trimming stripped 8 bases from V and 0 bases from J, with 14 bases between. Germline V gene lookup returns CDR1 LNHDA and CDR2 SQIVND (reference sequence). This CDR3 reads CASGRGGVSYEQYF. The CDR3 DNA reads TGTGCCAGTGGCCGGGGTGGGGTCTCCTACGAGCAGTACTTC.

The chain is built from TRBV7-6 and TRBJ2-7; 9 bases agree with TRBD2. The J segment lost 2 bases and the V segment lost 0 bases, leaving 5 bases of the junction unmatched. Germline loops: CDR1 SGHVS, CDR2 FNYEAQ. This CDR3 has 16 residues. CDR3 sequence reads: CASSLALLAGTYEQYF. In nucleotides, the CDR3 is TGTGCCAGCAGCTTAGCGCTCCTAGCGGGAACCTACGAGCAGTACTTC.

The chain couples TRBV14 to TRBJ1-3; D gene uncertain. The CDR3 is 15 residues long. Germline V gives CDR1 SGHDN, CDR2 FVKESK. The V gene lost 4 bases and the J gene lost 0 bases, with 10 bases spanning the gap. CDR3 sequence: CASSPTRFSGNTIYF. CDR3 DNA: TGTGCCAGCAGCCCGACAAGATTCTCTGGAAACACCATATATTTT.

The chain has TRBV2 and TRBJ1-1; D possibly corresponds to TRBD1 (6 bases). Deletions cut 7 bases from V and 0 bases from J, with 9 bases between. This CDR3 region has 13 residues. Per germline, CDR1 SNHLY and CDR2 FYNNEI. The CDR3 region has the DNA TGTGCCAGCACCGAGGGGGTGAACACTGAAGCTTTCTTT. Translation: CASTEGVNTEAFF.

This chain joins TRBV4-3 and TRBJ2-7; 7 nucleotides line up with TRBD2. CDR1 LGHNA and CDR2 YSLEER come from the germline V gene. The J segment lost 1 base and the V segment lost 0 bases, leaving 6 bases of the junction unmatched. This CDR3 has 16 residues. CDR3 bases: TGCGCCAGCAGCCAAGACGGCGGGGGATCTTCCTACGAGCAGTACTTC. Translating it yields CASSQDGGGSSYEQYF.

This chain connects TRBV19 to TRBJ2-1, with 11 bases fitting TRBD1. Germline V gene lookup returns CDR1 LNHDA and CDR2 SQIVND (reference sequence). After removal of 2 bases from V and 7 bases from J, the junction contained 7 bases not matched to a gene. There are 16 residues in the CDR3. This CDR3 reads CASSIWGQGVRNEQFF. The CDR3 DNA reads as TGTGCCAGTAGTATATGGGGACAGGGGGTCAGGAATGAGCAGTTCTTC.

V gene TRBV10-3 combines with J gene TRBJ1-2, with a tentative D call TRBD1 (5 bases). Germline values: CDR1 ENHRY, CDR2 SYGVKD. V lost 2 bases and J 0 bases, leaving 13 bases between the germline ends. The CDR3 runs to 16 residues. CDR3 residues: CAISERTGNTNYGYTF. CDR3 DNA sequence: TGTGCCATCAGTGAGAGAACAGGAAATACTAACTATGGCTACACCTTC.

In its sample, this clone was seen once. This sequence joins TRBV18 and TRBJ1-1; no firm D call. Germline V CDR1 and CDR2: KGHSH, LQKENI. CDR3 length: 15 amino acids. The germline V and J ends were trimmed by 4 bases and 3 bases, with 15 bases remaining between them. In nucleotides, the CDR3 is TGTGCCAGCTCACGGGTTCTGGGGAGGGACACTGAAGCTTTCTTT. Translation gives CASSRVLGRDTEAFF.

The CDR3 region is CASSQERRQIREKLFF. Here the CDR3 DNA reads TGTGCCAGCAGCCAAGAACGGCGGCAAATTAGGGAAAAACTGTTTTTT. The chain employs TRBV4-2 and TRBJ1-4, with D unresolved. The length of the CDR3 is 16 residues. Germline assignment: CDR1 LGHNA and CDR2 YNFKEQ. With 0 bases removed from V and 8 bases from J, the gap between germline ends came to 16 bases.

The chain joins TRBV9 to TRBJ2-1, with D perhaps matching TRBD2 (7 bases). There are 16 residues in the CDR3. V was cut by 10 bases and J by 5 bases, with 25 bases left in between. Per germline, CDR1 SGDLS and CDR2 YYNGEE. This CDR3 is CASAPLGGAGNNEQFF. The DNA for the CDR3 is TGTGCCTCCGCTCCCCTGGGGGGGGCAGGGAACAATGAGCAGTTCTTC.

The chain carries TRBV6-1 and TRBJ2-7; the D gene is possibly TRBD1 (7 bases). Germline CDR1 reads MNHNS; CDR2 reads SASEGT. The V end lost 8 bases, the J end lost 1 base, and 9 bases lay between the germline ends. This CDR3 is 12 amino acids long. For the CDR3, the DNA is TGTGCCAGCCCAGGGGGGTCCTACGAGCAGTACTTC. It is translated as CASPGGSYEQYF.

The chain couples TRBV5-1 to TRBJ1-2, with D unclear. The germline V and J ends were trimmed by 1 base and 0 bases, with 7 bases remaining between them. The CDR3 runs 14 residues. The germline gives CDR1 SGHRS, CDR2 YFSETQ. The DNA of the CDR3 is TGCGCCAGCAGCTTGACTAGTACTAACTATGGCTACACCTTC. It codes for CASSLTSTNYGYTF. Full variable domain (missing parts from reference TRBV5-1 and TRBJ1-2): KAGVTQTPRYLIKTRGQQVTLSCSPISGHRSVSWYQQTPGQGLQFLFEYFSETQRNKGNFPGRFSGRQFSNSRSEMNVSTLELGDSALYLCASSLTSTNYGYTFGSGTRLTVV.

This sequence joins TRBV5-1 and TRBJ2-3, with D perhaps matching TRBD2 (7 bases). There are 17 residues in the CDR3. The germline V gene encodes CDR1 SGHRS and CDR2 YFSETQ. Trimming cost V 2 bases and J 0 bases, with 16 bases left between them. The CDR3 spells CASSLPLRGGSTDTQYF. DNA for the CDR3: TGCGCCAGCAGCTTACCCCTGAGGGGGGGAAGCACAGATACGCAGTATTTT.

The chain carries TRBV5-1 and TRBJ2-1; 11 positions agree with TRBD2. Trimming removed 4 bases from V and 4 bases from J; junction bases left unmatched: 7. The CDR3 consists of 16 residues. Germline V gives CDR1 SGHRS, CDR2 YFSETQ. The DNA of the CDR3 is TGCGCCAGCAGCGCGACCGGGACTAGCGGATACAATGAGCAGTTCTTC. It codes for CASSATGTSGYNEQFF.

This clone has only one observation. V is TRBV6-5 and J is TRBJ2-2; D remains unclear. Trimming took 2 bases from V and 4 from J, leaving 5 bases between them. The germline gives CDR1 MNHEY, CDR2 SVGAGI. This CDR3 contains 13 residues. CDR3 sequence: CASSYGPTGELFF. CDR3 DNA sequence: TGTGCCAGCAGTTACGGGCCCACCGGGGAGCTGTTTTTT.

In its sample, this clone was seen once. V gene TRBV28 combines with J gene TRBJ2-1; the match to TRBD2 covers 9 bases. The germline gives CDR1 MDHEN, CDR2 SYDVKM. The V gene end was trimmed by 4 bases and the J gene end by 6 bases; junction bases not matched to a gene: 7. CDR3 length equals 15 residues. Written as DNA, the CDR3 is TGTGCCAGCAGTTATCTGGGCGGGAGGGCCAATGAGCAGTTCTTC. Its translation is CASSYLGGRANEQFF.

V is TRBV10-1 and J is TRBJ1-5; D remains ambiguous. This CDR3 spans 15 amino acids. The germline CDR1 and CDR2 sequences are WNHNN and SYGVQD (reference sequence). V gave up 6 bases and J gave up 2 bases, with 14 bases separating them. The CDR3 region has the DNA TGCGCCAGCAGAATAAGAGGGCTGGGCAATCAGCCCCAGCATTTT. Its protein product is CASRIRGLGNQPQHF.

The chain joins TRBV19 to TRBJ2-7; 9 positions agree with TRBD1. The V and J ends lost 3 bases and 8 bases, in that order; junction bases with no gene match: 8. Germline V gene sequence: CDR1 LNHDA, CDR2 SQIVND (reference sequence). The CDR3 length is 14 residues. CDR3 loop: CASSMFGTGMQQYF. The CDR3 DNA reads TGTGCCAGTAGTATGTTTGGGACAGGGATGCAGCAGTACTTC.

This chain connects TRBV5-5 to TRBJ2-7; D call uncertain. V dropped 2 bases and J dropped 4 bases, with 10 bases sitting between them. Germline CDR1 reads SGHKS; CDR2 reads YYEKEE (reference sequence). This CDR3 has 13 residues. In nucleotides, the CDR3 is TGTGCCAGCAGCTTTTATGGTAGTTACGAGCAGTACTTC. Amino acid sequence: CASSFYGSYEQYF. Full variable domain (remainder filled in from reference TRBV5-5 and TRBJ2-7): DAGVTQSPTHLIKTRGQQVTLRCSPISGHKSVSWYQQVLGQGPQFIFQYYEKEERGRGNFPDRFSARQFPNYSSELNVNALLLGDSALYLCASSFYGSYEQYFGPGTRLTVT.

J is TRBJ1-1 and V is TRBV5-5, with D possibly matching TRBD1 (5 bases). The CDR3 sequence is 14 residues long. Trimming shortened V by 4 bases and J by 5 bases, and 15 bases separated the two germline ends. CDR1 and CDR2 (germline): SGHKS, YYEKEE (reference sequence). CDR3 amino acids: CASSPSGGRTEAFF. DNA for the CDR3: TGTGCCAGCAGCCCGTCGGGGGGTCGTACTGAAGCTTTCTTT.

The CDR3, as DNA: TGTGCCACCTATGCGGGGGCCGGTCAGCCCCAGCATTTT. Its translation: CATYAGAGQPQHF. The chain couples TRBV15 to TRBJ1-5; D perhaps matches TRBD1 (6 bases). V lost 8 bases and J lost 6, with 14 bases in between. CDR1 LNHNV and CDR2 YYDKDF come from the germline V gene (reference sequence). The CDR3 has 13 amino acids.

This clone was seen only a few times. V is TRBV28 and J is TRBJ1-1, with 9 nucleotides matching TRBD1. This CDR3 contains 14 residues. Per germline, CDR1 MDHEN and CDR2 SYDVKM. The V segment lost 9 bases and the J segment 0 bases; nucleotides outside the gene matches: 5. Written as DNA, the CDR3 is TGTGCCAGTAACAGGGGGCCCCTGAACACTGAAGCTTTCTTT. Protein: CASNRGPLNTEAFF.

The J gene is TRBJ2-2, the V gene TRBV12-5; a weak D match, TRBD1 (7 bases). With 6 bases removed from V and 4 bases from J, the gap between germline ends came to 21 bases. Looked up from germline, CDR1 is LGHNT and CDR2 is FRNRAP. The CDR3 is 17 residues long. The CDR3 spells CASGRIGQGEVTGELFF. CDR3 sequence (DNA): TGTGCTAGTGGACGGATCGGCCAGGGGGAGGTCACCGGGGAGCTGTTTTTT.

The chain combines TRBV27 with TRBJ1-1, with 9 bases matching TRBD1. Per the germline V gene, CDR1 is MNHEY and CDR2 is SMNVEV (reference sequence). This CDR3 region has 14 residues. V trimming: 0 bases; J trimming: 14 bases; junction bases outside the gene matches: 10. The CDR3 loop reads CASSLSLLGQGKFF. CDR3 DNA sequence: TGTGCCAGCAGTTTATCGTTGTTAGGACAGGGGAAGTTCTTT.

The CDR3 DNA follows: TGTGCCAGCAGTTCCGGTAGCGGGGGGGAACCAGATACGCAGTATTTT. Amino acid sequence: CASSSGSGGEPDTQYF. The chain links TRBV6-4 to TRBJ2-3; TRBD2 matches at 11 bases. The CDR3 contains 16 residues. With V trimmed by 5 bases and J by 4 bases, 8 bases remained unmatched. Germline V gives CDR1 MRHNA, CDR2 SNTAGT.